This TCR beta chain appears in the sequencing data of a study of cytomegalovirus exposure and HLA in healthy donors. The PCR had 60 Vbeta and 13 Jbeta primers. Measured with immunoSEQ multiplex PCR; TCRdb has only the in-frame clones, and not every one. The sample holds some 120,000 clones; about 70% are singletons and the top ten take 2% to 2.5%. CDR1 is SQVTM, CDR2 ANQGSEA, per germline. The CDR3 contains 12 residues. Comment on this clone: One end of the junction is discordant with germline, which a read error may explain.

The V gene is TRBV29-1, the J gene TRBJ1-1, with unresolved D. The clonotype comes from a woman between 40 and 50 years old in good health and CMV-seropositive. Material for sequencing was PBMCs. The CDR3 nucleotides read TGCAGCGTTGAAAACGCGAACACTAAAGCTTTCTTT. Protein: CSVENANTKAFF.